A single sample gave rise to the 9 T cell receptor beta chains below, sequenced in a study of blood T cell repertoires in COVID-19. Sequencing was performed with immunoSEQ multiplex PCR; in TCRdb, only in-frame clones are kept and a portion is missing. The table includes 130,000 or so clones, 75% to 90% detected once. The specimen was peripheral blood. The receptor set was obtained from a man in his fifties with active or convalescent COVID-19.

A remark on this clone: This CDR3 is also generated by other DNA sequences in the sample. The V gene is TRBV7-2, the J gene TRBJ2-2; tentatively, D is TRBD1 (7 bases). Germline V CDR1 and CDR2: SGHTA, FQGNSA. The CDR3 has 15 amino acids. V dropped 2 bases and J dropped 6 bases, with 13 bases sitting between them. The CDR3 nucleotides are TGTGCCAGCAGCTTACTGGCAGGGGGGTCCGGGGAGCTGTTTTTT. This codes for CASSLLAGGSGELFF. Full variable domain (missing parts from reference TRBV7-2 and TRBJ2-2): GAGVSQSPSNKVTEKGKDVELRCDPISGHTALYWYRQSLGQGLEFLIYFQGNSAPDKSGLPSDRFSAERTGGSVSTLTIQRTQQEDSAVYLCASSLLAGGSGELFFGEGSRLTVL.

The V call is TRBV9, the J call TRBJ2-5; TRBD2 agrees at 7 bases. The J segment lost 1 base and the V segment lost 1 base, leaving 7 bases of the junction unmatched. The germline CDR1 and CDR2 sequences are SGDLS and YYNGEE. The CDR3 is 16 amino acids. Here the CDR3 reads CASSVSPAGTQETQYF. DNA for the CDR3: TGTGCCAGCAGCGTAAGCCCAGCGGGAACCCAAGAGACCCAGTACTTC.

This chain connects TRBV3-1 (or the pseudogene TRBV3-2) to TRBJ2-7, with 13 bases matching TRBD2. Losses at the gene ends were 1 base for V and 3 bases for J; bases not matched to a gene: 3. In germline, CDR1 is LGHDT, CDR2 YNNKEL (reference sequence). The CDR3 spans 16 residues. The CDR3 DNA reads TGTGCCAGCAGCCAAGGGACTAGCGGGAGAGTCTACGAGCAGTACTTC. It is translated as CASSQGTSGRVYEQYF.

The J gene is TRBJ2-1, the V gene TRBV6-1, with TRBD1 matching over 8 bases. In germline, CDR1 is MNHNS, CDR2 SASEGT. CDR3 length: 17 amino acids. With 2 bases clipped from V and 4 bases from J, the junction kept 10 bases outside the gene matches. Here the CDR3 DNA reads TGTGCCAGCAGTGAACCGGACAGGGCTAAGTGGTACAATGAGCAGTTCTTC. This translates into CASSEPDRAKWYNEQFF.

V usage is TRBV18 and J usage is TRBJ2-3; 8 bases line up with TRBD1. This CDR3 region has 13 residues. The germline V gene has CDR1 KGHSH and CDR2 LQKENI. The ends lost 4 bases at V and 3 bases at J; junction bases unmatched: 0. DNA for the CDR3: TGTGCCAGCTCACGGACAGGGACAGATACGCAGTATTTT. The encoded protein is CASSRTGTDTQYF.

The chain has TRBV7-9 and TRBJ2-5; 9 positions match TRBD2. CDR1 is SEHNR and CDR2 is FQNEAQ in the germline V gene (reference sequence). This CDR3 is built from 14 residues. With V trimmed by 5 bases and J by 7 bases, 8 bases remained unmatched. CDR3 region: CASSRLAGAWTQYF. CDR3 bases: TGTGCCAGCAGCCGTTTAGCGGGAGCTTGGACCCAGTACTTC.

The J gene is TRBJ2-7, the V gene TRBV5-1; D is unresolved. Germline loops: CDR1 SGHRS, CDR2 YFSETQ. V gave up 0 bases and J gave up 0 bases, with 4 bases separating them. This CDR3 contains 13 residues. CDR3 in amino acids: CASSLAYSYEQYF. The CDR3, as DNA: TGCGCCAGCAGCTTGGCTTACTCCTACGAGCAGTACTTC.

This clone is a singleton in its sample. The chain uses TRBV24-1 and TRBJ1-1; tentative D call: TRBD1 (6 bases). Germline values: CDR1 KGHDR, CDR2 SFDVKD. CDR3 length equals 14 residues. V gave up 5 bases and J gave up 10 bases, with 19 bases separating them. The CDR3 sequence is CATSGAGRGSRAFF. In DNA, the CDR3 is TGTGCCACCAGTGGAGCCGGCAGGGGCAGTAGAGCTTTCTTT.

This clone came up once. This chain uses TRBV6-5 with TRBJ2-2; 8 bases are a match to TRBD1. Germline trimming cut 10 bases from V and 7 bases from J; bases unmatched to any gene: 5. CDR1 is MNHEY and CDR2 is SVGAGI in the germline V gene. This CDR3 is 12 amino acids long. The CDR3 reads CATGQGSGELFF. The CDR3, as DNA: TGTGCCACCGGACAGGGAAGCGGGGAGCTGTTTTTT.